This is a list of T cell receptor beta chains from one sample in a study of blood T cell repertoires in COVID-19. Data came from immunoSEQ multiplex PCR; TCRdb stores just in-frame clones and leaves some out. The sample contains about 250,000 clones, approximately 84% of which appear only once. Sequenced material: PBMCs or T cells enriched from blood (not recorded which). These receptor sequences come from a man aged 18 to 30 who had recovered from COVID-19. Each CDR3 is given with its conserved first and last residue. The D gene is left open where the match is weak. Only some rows state a clone size, as once, few, many or a class for expanded clones.

CDR3	DNA	size	D	J	V
CARSFPAGGVDEQYF	TGTGCCAGAAGCTTTCCTGCGGGAGGCGTCGACGAGCAGTACTTC	.	TRBD2	TRBJ2-7	TRBV5-3
CASSQRPSSGEQFF	TGTGCCAGCAGCCAACGCCCTAGTTCGGGTGAGCAGTTCTTC	.	.	TRBJ2-1	TRBV3-1/TRBV3-2
CASSELRDFLQPQHF	TGCGCCAGCAGTGAGCTCAGGGACTTCCTGCAGCCCCAGCATTTT	.	.	TRBJ1-5	TRBV10-1
CASSQEGTRGYTF	TGTGCCAGCAGCCAAGAAGGGACACGGGGCTACACCTTC	.	.	TRBJ1-2	TRBV7-9
CASSLRTGSPYEQYF	TGTGCCAGCAGTCTCCGGACAGGGAGCCCCTACGAGCAGTACTTC	.	TRBD1	TRBJ2-7	TRBV27
CASSLGEGSYGYTF	TGTGCCAGCAGCTTAGGGGAGGGGAGCTATGGCTACACCTTC	.	.	TRBJ1-2	TRBV7-9
CAWSTRGRPNTEAFF	TGTGCCTGGAGTACCAGGGGGCGCCCGAACACTGAAGCTTTCTTT	.	TRBD1	TRBJ1-1	TRBV30
CASSKPESYNSPLHF	TGTGCCAGCAGCAAACCGGAGTCCTATAATTCACCCCTCCACTTT	.	.	TRBJ1-6	TRBV21-1
CASTKTGGLKQETQYF	TGTGCCAGCACCAAGACGGGCGGGCTTAAACAAGAGACCCAGTACTTC	once	.	TRBJ2-5	TRBV7-2
CASSIYRGSYYEQYF	TGTGCCAGTAGTATTTACAGGGGATCCTATTACGAGCAGTACTTC	.	TRBD1	TRBJ2-7	TRBV19
CASSPGSFERETQYF	TGCGCCAGCAGCCCCGGGAGCTTCGAACGAGAGACCCAGTACTTC	.	.	TRBJ2-5	TRBV4-1
CAISALLAGGKNEQFF	TGTGCCATCAGTGCATTACTAGCGGGAGGAAAGAATGAGCAGTTCTTC	.	TRBD2	TRBJ2-1	TRBV10-3
CASSQAGGPIEAFF	TGTGCCAGCAGCCAAGCAGGGGGCCCCATTGAAGCTTTCTTT	.	TRBD1	TRBJ1-1	TRBV4-2
CASSPDSGNTIYF	TGTGCCAGCAGTCCAGACTCTGGAAACACCATATATTTT	once	.	TRBJ1-3	TRBV27
CASNHWAASSYEQYF	TGTGCCAGCAACCATTGGGCAGCCAGCTCCTACGAGCAGTACTTC	once	.	TRBJ2-7	TRBV28
CSASEPGPDDSPLHF	TGCAGTGCTAGTGAACCGGGTCCCGATGATTCACCCCTCCACTTT	.	.	TRBJ1-6	TRBV20-1
CASSPTGRSYNEQFF	TGTGCCAGCAGTCCCACAGGGCGGTCCTACAATGAGCAGTTCTTC	.	.	TRBJ2-1	TRBV7-3
CASRRGQPPYEQYF	TGTGCCAGCAGGAGGGGACAACCGCCCTACGAGCAGTACTTC	.	.	TRBJ2-7	TRBV2
CASSISGQADSPLHF	TGTGCCAGCAGCATCTCGGGACAGGCAGATTCACCCCTCCACTTT	.	TRBD1	TRBJ1-6	TRBV9
CATSREGSEKLFF	TGTGCCACCAGCAGAGAGGGCAGTGAAAAACTGTTTTTT	.	.	TRBJ1-4	TRBV15
CASSLGQVGEAFF	TGTGCCAGCAGTTTAGGACAGGTGGGTGAAGCTTTCTTT	.	TRBD1	TRBJ1-1	TRBV28
CASSRTGTGGSSYEQYF	TGTGCCAGTAGCCGAACCGGGACAGGGGGTAGCTCCTACGAGCAGTACTTC	few	TRBD1	TRBJ2-7	TRBV19
CSVRVPKDTEAFF	TGCAGCGTGCGGGTCCCCAAGGACACTGAAGCTTTCTTT	few	.	TRBJ1-1	TRBV29-1
CASSPRSTDEQFF	TGTGCCAGTAGTCCGAGAAGTACGGATGAGCAGTTCTTC	.	.	TRBJ2-1	TRBV19
CASSLTPPQRGYSTDTQYF	TGCGCCAGCAGCTTGACTCCACCCCAGCGGGGTTATAGCACAGATACGCAGTATTTT	.	TRBD2	TRBJ2-3	TRBV5-1
CASSIATGFGTQYF	TGTGCCAGCAGCATAGCAACAGGGTTTGGGACCCAGTACTTC	.	.	TRBJ2-5	TRBV5-4
CASTALVYTEAFF	TGTGCCAGCACCGCTCTAGTCTACACTGAAGCTTTCTTT	.	.	TRBJ1-1	TRBV12-3/TRBV12-4
CASSLGTGYEQYF	TGTGCCAGCAGCTTAGGGACGGGGTACGAGCAGTACTTC	.	.	TRBJ2-7	TRBV11-2
CASSRATGSSGGYTF	TGTGCCAGCAGCCGAGCGACAGGGTCCTCGGGGGGCTACACCTTC	.	TRBD1	TRBJ1-2	TRBV5-4
CASSLYRGREQYF	TGTGCCAGCAGTTTATACAGGGGGCGAGAGCAGTACTTC	.	TRBD1	TRBJ2-7	TRBV27
CASKRGMDSNQPQHF	TGTGCCAGCAAACGAGGCATGGATAGCAATCAGCCCCAGCATTTT	.	.	TRBJ1-5	TRBV6-5
CASSLRQIGGEGYTF	TGCGCCAGCAGCTTGAGACAGATCGGGGGTGAAGGCTACACCTTC	.	.	TRBJ1-2	TRBV5-1
CASSQAEGRTEAFF	TGCGCCAGCAGCCAAGCTGAAGGGAGGACTGAAGCTTTCTTT	.	.	TRBJ1-1	TRBV4-1
CATSDPGTLQQFF	TGTGCCACCAGTGATCCCGGGACTTTACAGCAGTTCTTC	many	.	TRBJ2-1	TRBV24-1
CASSAGQVYSGNTIYF	TGTGCCAGCAGCGCGGGACAGGTCTACTCTGGAAACACCATATATTTT	.	TRBD1	TRBJ1-3	TRBV28
CASSRRHRGQETQYF	TGTGCCAGCAGCCGCCGGCACCGGGGTCAAGAGACCCAGTACTTC	once	.	TRBJ2-5	TRBV6-5
CASSIIPPGQGFNEQFF	TGTGCCAGTAGTATCATTCCACCGGGACAGGGGTTCAATGAGCAGTTCTTC	.	TRBD1	TRBJ2-1	TRBV19
CASKRDREGGTGELFF	TGTGCCAGTAAGCGGGACCGGGAGGGCGGCACCGGGGAGCTGTTTTTT	.	TRBD2	TRBJ2-2	TRBV19
CASSLGDRDQETQYF	TGTGCCAGCAGTTTAGGGGACAGAGACCAAGAGACCCAGTACTTC	many	TRBD1	TRBJ2-5	TRBV28
CASSVPGMEEQYF	TGTGCCAGTAGTGTTCCAGGGATGGAAGAGCAGTACTTC	.	.	TRBJ2-7	TRBV19
CASSQDYGGGHQPQHF	TGCGCCAGCAGCCAAGATTACGGAGGGGGCCATCAGCCCCAGCATTTT	.	TRBD1	TRBJ1-5	TRBV4-1